These 13 T cell receptor beta chains were all obtained from the same sample, sequenced in a study of cytomegalovirus exposure and HLA in healthy donors. The PCR made use of 60 Vbeta and 13 Jbeta primers. TCRdb keeps only in-frame clones here, not all; method: immunoSEQ multiplex PCR. The data hold about 95,000 clones, with around 84% observed a single time. The sequenced material came from PBMCs. These receptors were obtained from a middle-aged woman in good health and CMV-seropositive.

The chain has TRBV28 and TRBJ2-7, with 7 positions matching TRBD2. The ends lost 5 bases at V and 2 bases at J; junction bases unmatched: 9. Germline loops: CDR1 MDHEN, CDR2 SYDVKM. This CDR3 is 15 amino acids long. The chain's CDR3 is CASSVSGKAPYEQYF. In DNA form, the CDR3 reads TGTGCCAGCAGTGTAAGCGGGAAAGCCCCCTACGAGCAGTACTTC. Supplemented by reference TRBV28 and TRBJ2-7, the full variable domain reads DVKVTQSSRYLVKRTGEKVFLECVQDMDHENMFWYRQDPGLGLRLIYFSYDVKMKEKGDIPEGYSVSREKKERFSLILESASTNQTSMYLCASSVSGKAPYEQYFGPGTRLTVT.

The rearrangement links TRBV4-1 to TRBJ1-2; no reliable D call. The ends were cut back, 6 bases at V and 6 bases at J, with 20 bases in the middle. The CDR3 spans 15 residues. CDR1 is MGHRA, CDR2 YSYEKL, per germline. DNA for the CDR3: TGCGCCAGCAGTCTACCAGGAGGCCCTAGGGATGGCTACACCTTC. This translates into CASSLPGGPRDGYTF.

This sequence joins TRBV2 and TRBJ1-1, with D possibly TRBD1 on 6 matching bases. Germline CDR1 and CDR2: SNHLY and FYNNEI. This CDR3 is built from 16 residues. V was clipped by 5 bases and J by 0 bases, with 16 bases between them. CDR3 protein: CASSSRVWGLNTEAFF. CDR3 coding DNA: TGTGCCAGCAGTAGTCGGGTGTGGGGGCTGAACACTGAAGCTTTCTTT.

The gene calls are TRBV29-1 and TRBJ2-7; TRBD1 is a possible D gene (5 bases). This CDR3 is built from 15 residues. CDR1 and CDR2 (germline): SQVTM, ANQGSEA. The V end lost 4 bases, the J end lost 0 bases, and 16 bases lay between the germline ends. CDR3 amino acids: CSVVGARASSYEQYF. Here the CDR3 DNA reads TGCAGCGTTGTTGGGGCACGGGCCTCCTCCTACGAGCAGTACTTC.

The rearrangement joins TRBV10-2 to TRBJ2-7, with 10 bases matching TRBD2. Unmatched junction bases numbered 8, after V lost 3 bases and J lost 0 bases. In germline, CDR1 is WSHSY, CDR2 SAAADI. The CDR3 covers 17 residues. CDR3 residues: CASSETRSGGSSYEQYF. Written as DNA, the CDR3 is TGCGCCAGCAGTGAAACCCGTAGCGGGGGGAGCTCCTACGAGCAGTACTTC.

This clone was detected once. CDR3 sequence: CASSIEWSSYEQYF. The CDR3 nucleotides read TGTGCCAGTAGTATAGAGTGGAGCTCCTACGAGCAGTACTTC. V gene TRBV19 combines with J gene TRBJ2-7; D not certain. V shed 0 bases and J shed 0 bases, with 6 bases lying between them. The CDR3 contains 14 residues. The germline V gene has CDR1 LNHDA and CDR2 SQIVND (reference sequence). The whole variable domain, filled in from reference TRBV19 and TRBJ2-7, reads DGGITQSPKYLFRKEGQNVTLSCEQNLNHDAMYWYRQDPGQGLRLIYYSQIVNDFQKGDIAEGYSVSREKKESFPLTVTSAQKNPTAFYLCASSIEWSSYEQYFGPGTRLTVT.

Concerning this clone: One end of the junction does not line up with germline, which may come from a read error. The rearrangement joins TRBV7-7 to TRBJ2-1; 9 positions match TRBD1. The CDR3 is 13 residues long. Looked up from germline, CDR1 is SSHAT and CDR2 is FNYEAQ (reference sequence). CDR3 region: CASSQDRGDEQFF. The CDR3 DNA follows: TGTGCTAGCAGTCAGGACAGGGGCGATGAGCAGTTCTTC.

The genes are TRBV11-3 and TRBJ2-5; 11 positions match TRBD1. The germline V gene encodes CDR1 SGHNT and CDR2 YENEEA. The V segment lost 5 bases and the J segment 4 bases; nucleotides outside the gene matches: 6. The CDR3 extends over 15 amino acids. The DNA for the CDR3 is TGTGCCAGCAGCAGACGGGACAGGGGGAGAGAGACCCAGTACTTC. Translating gives CASSRRDRGRETQYF.

This clone was seen a handful of times. The chain carries TRBV2 and TRBJ1-3, with TRBD1 matching over 8 bases. CDR1 is SNHLY and CDR2 is FYNNEI in the germline V gene. This CDR3 is built from 15 residues. The J segment lost 0 bases and the V segment lost 5 bases, leaving 3 bases of the junction unmatched. CDR3 sequence: CASSQDRGSGNTIYF. The CDR3 nucleotides read TGTGCCAGCAGTCAAGACAGGGGCTCTGGAAACACCATATATTTT.

On this clone itself: Other DNA sequences from this sample encode an identical CDR3 as well. The chain carries TRBV30 and TRBJ1-1; D remains unclear. CDR1 GTSNPN and CDR2 SVGIG come from the germline V gene (reference sequence). The V end was cut by 1 base, the J end by 6 bases, with 9 bases between. This CDR3 is built from 12 residues. The CDR3 protein is CAWSAMGPEAFF. CDR3 bases: TGTGCCTGGAGTGCAATGGGCCCTGAAGCTTTCTTT.

CDR3 DNA: TGTGCCTGGAGTGCCTGGGACAGCAACTATGGCTACACCTTC. Translating it yields CAWSAWDSNYGYTF. The chain has TRBV30 and TRBJ1-2; 7 nucleotides agree with TRBD1. The CDR3 extends over 14 amino acids. V trimming: 1 base; J trimming: 2 bases; junction bases outside the gene matches: 4. Germline V gene data show CDR1 as GTSNPN and CDR2 as SVGIG (reference sequence).

The gene calls are TRBV7-9 and TRBJ2-1, with D possibly matching TRBD1 (5 bases). Germline CDR1 reads SEHNR; CDR2 reads FQNEAQ (reference sequence). The CDR3 consists of 12 residues. V was shortened by 3 bases and J by 9 bases, with 9 bases between the two germline ends. CDR3 region: CASSFAGLEQFF. Written as DNA, the CDR3 is TGTGCCAGCAGCTTTGCAGGGCTTGAGCAGTTCTTC.

This clone was counted only a few times. V usage is TRBV5-1 and J usage is TRBJ2-7; 9 nucleotides line up with TRBD1. The V segment lost 6 bases and the J segment 4 bases; nucleotides outside the gene matches: 5. CDR3 length equals 13 residues. From germline, CDR1 is SGHRS and CDR2 YFSETQ. The CDR3 nucleotides are TGCGCCAGCACGGGACAGGGATTATACGAGCAGTACTTC. Its protein is CASTGQGLYEQYF.